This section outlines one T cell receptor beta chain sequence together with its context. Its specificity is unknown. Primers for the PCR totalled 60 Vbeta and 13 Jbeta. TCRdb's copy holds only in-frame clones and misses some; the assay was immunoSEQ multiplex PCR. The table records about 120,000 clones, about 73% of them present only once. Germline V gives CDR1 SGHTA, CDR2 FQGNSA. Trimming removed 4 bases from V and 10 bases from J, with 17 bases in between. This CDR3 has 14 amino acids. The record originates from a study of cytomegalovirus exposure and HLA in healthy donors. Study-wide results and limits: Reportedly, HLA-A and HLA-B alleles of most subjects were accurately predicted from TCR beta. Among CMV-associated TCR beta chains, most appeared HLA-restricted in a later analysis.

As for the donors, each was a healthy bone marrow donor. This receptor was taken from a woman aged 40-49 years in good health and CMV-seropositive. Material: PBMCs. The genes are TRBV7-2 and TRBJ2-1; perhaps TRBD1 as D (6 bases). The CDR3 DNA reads TGTGCCAGCAGCTCCGGACAGATCACCGGGGAGCAGTTCTTC. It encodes CASSSGQITGEQFF.